What follows is one T cell receptor (beta chain) and its context. The table lists this clonotype with many counts. There is no known antigen for this receptor. One base away there is no much larger clone; base qualities are not given. The data were taken from a study of T-cell reconstitution after alpha-beta-depleted transplantation in children (dated by TCRdb to about 2016). Broadly, across the study: The study quantitatively tracked T-cell immune reconstitution after TCRalphabeta/CD19-depleted allogeneic hematopoietic cell transplantation in children using TCR repertoire profiling. General findings and caveats noted by the study authors: Over the following months the frequencies of hyperexpanded clones went down, and after one year T-cell counts and TCRbeta diversity were mostly credited to newly produced T cells. The apparently early alphabetaT-cell count recovery about two months after transplant was reportedly dependent on only several hundred rapidly expanded clones derived from non-depleted graft cells. In some patients, the high TCRbeta diversity seen at day 60 was put down to recipient T cells and intrathymic progenitors that had survived conditioning.

CDR1 KGHDR and CDR2 SFDVKD are derived from the germline V gene. The CDR3 holds 14 amino acids from the cysteine to the phenylalanine. Only the CDR3 DNA stays, 42 bases, in frame from base 1. V loses 6 bases, J loses 3 bases, and the germline ends lie 8 bases apart. Preparation of the library involved PCR. The listed sequencing device is Illumina HiSeq 2500. TCR library preparation used molecular barcoding, with unique molecular identifiers applied to normalize quantification of the TCRbeta repertoire. Using fastp at Q25 and MiXCR, TCRdb reprocessed the public reads and kept productive beta chains. Entries that share a CDR3 protein sequence are merged under the most common genes and DNA. The sample records nearly 200,000 distinct CDR3 sequences, just under 6.5% of which are singletons. The ten largest clones add up to under 6% of the sample. The treatment or condition label, read with the paper, signifies: allogeneic hematopoietic cell transplantation with graft depleted of TCRalphabeta T cells and CD19 B cells. Transplant recipients were children who received TCRalphabeta/CD19-depleted allogeneic hematopoietic cell grafts.

This receptor was taken from a girl less than two years old with combined immunodeficiency, due to receive a stem cell transplant. The rearrangement joined TRBV24-1 to TRBJ2-6; the D gene cannot be named for sure. Sequences were derived from PBMCs, sampled before TCRalphabeta/CD19-depleted stem cell transplant. The CDR3 has the sequence CATSPSRGANVLTF. The DNA sequence is as follows: TGTGCCACCAGTCCCAGCCGTGGGGCCAACGTCCTGACTTTC.